The 27 T cell receptor beta chains below all came from one sample that was sequenced in a study of vaccination and CD4 T cells after COVID-19. These receptors have no identified antigens. Treatment reported: roughly ten-day PBMC culture with coronavirus spike peptide pools or control peptides (ViraFEST assay). Sequencing of cultured CD4+ T cell DNA used the Oncomine TCR Beta short-read assay. TCRdb re-derived calls from the PCR reads in MiXCR, one entry per CDR3 protein. Here the sample spans about 14,000 distinct CDR3 sequences, about 28% being singletons. The sample comprised cultured CD4+ T cells from blood. These receptors came from a human donor with COVID-19.

Written as DNA, the CDR3 is TGTGCCAGCAGCTTGGATGGACAGGGGTTAGTCGAGCAGTACTTC. The encoded protein is CASSLDGQGLVEQYF. The chain recombines TRBV5-6 with TRBJ2-7; TRBD1 aligns across 9 bases. The germline V gene has CDR1 SGHDT and CDR2 YYEEEE. The V and J ends lost 0 bases and 6 bases, in that order; junction bases with no gene match: 7. This CDR3 comprises 15 residues.

The V gene is TRBV6-5, the J gene TRBJ2-1; 9 bases are shared with TRBD1. V shed 7 bases, J shed 3 bases, and the junction held 10 bases outside the gene matches. This CDR3 is built from 16 residues. Germline V gene sequence: CDR1 MNHEY, CDR2 SVGAGI. The CDR3 DNA is TGTGCCAGCATCTACTCCCCGGGACAGGGCTACAATGAGCAGTTCTTC. Residues: CASIYSPGQGYNEQFF.

The V gene is TRBV12-3 or TRBV12-4, the J gene TRBJ1-1; possible D gene TRBD1, 5 bases. V dropped 5 bases and J dropped 1 base, with 14 bases sitting between them. CDR3 length: 15 residues. The CDR3 nucleotides read TGTGCCAGCAGTCCTGTTGGGGGAAAGAACACTGAAGCTTTCTTT. Its translation is CASSPVGGKNTEAFF.

This clonotype was counted between two and nine times. This chain links TRBV7-4 with TRBJ1-4; 9 bases map to TRBD1. The germline gives CDR1 SGHVT, CDR2 SQSDAQ. The CDR3 runs 19 residues. J gave up 8 bases and V 3 bases, and 19 bases lay outside the gene matches. The CDR3 nucleotides read TGTGCCAGCAGCTTGCGCCGAGGACAGGGGCGACAACCAGGGGAAAAACTGTTTTTT. Translated: CASSLRRGQGRQPGEKLFF. Using reference TRBV7-4 and TRBJ1-4 for the parts outside the CDR3, the full variable domain is GAGVSQSPRYKVAKRGRDVALRCDSISGHVTLYWYRQTLGQGSEVLTYSQSDAQRDKSGRPSGRFSAERPERSVSTLKIQRTEQGDSAVYLCASSLRRGQGRQPGEKLFFGSGTQLSVL.

The chain links TRBV15 to TRBJ1-2, with D possibly TRBD1 on 5 matching bases. This CDR3 spans 15 amino acids. The ends were cut back, 3 bases at V and 2 bases at J, with 13 bases in the middle. From germline, CDR1 is LNHNV and CDR2 YYDKDF (reference sequence). The CDR3 nucleotides are TGTGCCACCAGCAGTATGGACACACTAAACTATGGCTACACCTTC. This sequence encodes CATSSMDTLNYGYTF. Full variable domain (outside the CDR3, taken from reference TRBV15 and TRBJ1-2): DAMVIQNPRYQVTQFGKPVTLSCSQTLNHNVMYWYQQKSSQAPKLLFHYYDKDFNNEADTPDNFQSRRPNTSFCFLDIRSPGLGDTAMYLCATSSMDTLNYGYTFGSGTRLTVV.

V gene TRBV4-1 combines with J gene TRBJ1-4; a weak D match, TRBD1 (6 bases). V dropped 0 bases and J dropped 7 bases, with 9 bases sitting between them. Germline CDR1 MGHRA, CDR2 YSYEKL. This CDR3 has 14 residues. CDR3 protein: CASSQDGRGEKLFF. Written as DNA, the CDR3 is TGCGCCAGCAGCCAAGACGGCAGGGGTGAAAAACTGTTTTTT.

V and J are TRBV4-3 and TRBJ1-1, with D uncertain. V lost 0 bases to trimming and J lost 6 bases, with 14 bases between them. The CDR3 runs 15 residues. CDR1 is LGHNA, CDR2 YSLEER, per germline. The CDR3 spells CASSQEPRLDAEAFF. For the CDR3, the DNA is TGCGCCAGCAGCCAAGAACCCCGTCTGGACGCTGAAGCTTTCTTT.

CDR3 residues: CASSWARQGNANYGYTF. CDR3 nucleotides: TGTGCCAGCAGCTGGGCACGACAGGGCAACGCTAACTATGGCTACACCTTC. The chain employs TRBV5-8 and TRBJ1-2, with TRBD1 matching 7 bases. Germline V gene lookup returns CDR1 SGHTS and CDR2 YDEGEE. V lost 3 bases and J lost 0; bases outside the gene matches: 11. This CDR3 spans 17 amino acids.

This chain connects TRBV6-4 to TRBJ2-3; 7 bases line up with TRBD2. This CDR3 comprises 14 residues. The germline CDR1 and CDR2 sequences are MRHNA and SNTAGT. V shed 7 bases, J shed 5 bases, and the junction held 9 bases outside the gene matches. The chain's CDR3 is CASTILARLDTQYF. DNA for the CDR3: TGTGCCAGCACCATACTAGCGCGCCTAGATACGCAGTATTTT.

This clonotype was seen a few times. This chain joins TRBV11-2 and TRBJ2-7, with no clear D. Germline lookup yields CDR1 SGHAT and CDR2 FQNNGV. This CDR3 region has 12 residues. V gave up 1 base and J gave up 4 bases, with 5 bases separating them. In DNA form, the CDR3 reads TGTGCCAGCAGCTTAGTTGGATACGAGCAGTACTTC. It codes for CASSLVGYEQYF.

The chain links TRBV28 to TRBJ1-6; no firm D call. The CDR3 covers 14 residues. V was pared by 4 bases and J by 4 bases, with 8 bases between. Germline assignment: CDR1 MDHEN and CDR2 SYDVKM. The CDR3 coding sequence is TGTGCCAGCAGTTCGCGACGGTATAATTCACCCCTCCACTTT. Its protein is CASSSRRYNSPLHF.

The rearrangement uses TRBV10-3 and TRBJ1-5; D is undetermined. V dropped 0 bases and J dropped 9 bases, with 15 bases sitting between them. The CDR3 is 15 residues long. The V gene's germline CDR1 is ENHRY and CDR2 SYGVKD. Here the CDR3 reads CAISESPGPGSPQHF. The CDR3 DNA is TGTGCCATCAGTGAGTCTCCAGGTCCAGGTTCGCCCCAGCATTTT.

V and J are TRBV24-1 and TRBJ2-7; tentatively, D is TRBD1 (5 bases). The CDR3 has 14 residues. Germline V gene data show CDR1 as KGHDR and CDR2 as SFDVKD. Trimming stripped 4 bases from V and 2 bases from J, with 11 bases between. Here the CDR3 reads CATSDPTVPYEQYF. The DNA for the CDR3 is TGTGCCACCAGTGACCCGACAGTCCCCTACGAGCAGTACTTC.

There are a few counts of this clonotype. This chain uses TRBV2 with TRBJ1-2, with a possible D match to TRBD1 (6 bases). V was pared by 6 bases and J by 2 bases, with 10 bases between. Germline V gives CDR1 SNHLY, CDR2 FYNNEI. The CDR3 is made up of 13 amino acids. CDR3 amino acids: CASSPDSNYGYTF. The CDR3 bases are TGTGCCAGCAGCCCGGACAGCAACTATGGCTACACCTTC.

The J gene is TRBJ2-6, the V gene TRBV19, with D possibly being TRBD1 (5 bases). V lost 6 bases to trimming and J lost 3 bases, with 9 bases between them. Germline V CDR1 and CDR2: LNHDA, SQIVND (reference sequence). This CDR3 has 14 amino acids. CDR3 bases: TGTGCCAGTAGCCCAGGGTTTGGGGCCAACGTCCTGACTTTC. Its translation: CASSPGFGANVLTF.

This clonotype was seen only a few times. The CDR3 region is CASSLGVESNQPQHF. The CDR3 DNA reads TGTGCCAGCAGCTTAGGGGTTGAGAGCAATCAGCCCCAGCATTTT. The chain employs TRBV7-9 and TRBJ1-5; no firm D call. Deletions cut 1 base from V and 1 base from J, with 8 bases between. The CDR3 has 15 amino acids. The V gene's germline CDR1 is SEHNR and CDR2 FQNEAQ (reference sequence).

This sequence joins TRBV11-2 and TRBJ2-5; no firm D call. The CDR3 is made up of 15 amino acids. Germline values: CDR1 SGHAT, CDR2 FQNNGV. Trimming took 9 bases from V and 4 from J, leaving 21 bases between them. CDR3 DNA sequence: TGTGCCAGTACGGGCAGCATGGGTTTAAGAGAGACCCAGTACTTC. Amino acids: CASTGSMGLRETQYF.

The genes are TRBV20-1 and TRBJ1-5; no definite D call. The germline V gene encodes CDR1 DFQATT and CDR2 SNEGSKA (reference sequence). Trimming removed 2 bases from V and 0 bases from J, with 5 bases in between. The CDR3 runs 13 residues. CDR3 sequence: CSARTNSNQPQHF. CDR3 in DNA: TGCAGTGCTAGAACCAATAGCAATCAGCCCCAGCATTTT.

The gene calls are TRBV12-3 or TRBV12-4 and TRBJ2-7, with no clear D. V lost 8 bases to trimming and J lost 1 base, with 15 bases between them. The CDR3 sequence is 14 residues long. DNA for the CDR3: TGTGCCAGCGGGATGGACGGTTCATCCTACGAGCAGTACTTC. Translated, it gives CASGMDGSSYEQYF.

In its sample, this clonotype is medium-sized. The V gene is TRBV19, the J gene TRBJ1-5; a weak D match, TRBD1 (6 bases). V was shortened by 8 bases and J by 3 bases, with 11 bases between the two germline ends. The germline gives CDR1 LNHDA, CDR2 SQIVND (reference sequence). The CDR3 runs to 13 residues. CDR3: CASRGQYNQPQHF. Written as DNA, the CDR3 is TGTGCCAGTCGAGGACAGTACAATCAGCCCCAGCATTTT. Together with reference TRBV19 and TRBJ1-5, the CDR3 gives the full variable domain: DGGITQSPKYLFRKEGQNVTLSCEQNLNHDAMYWYRQDPGQGLRLIYYSQIVNDFQKGDIAEGYSVSREKKESFPLTVTSAQKNPTAFYLCASRGQYNQPQHFGDGTRLSIL.

As concerns this clonotype: This may arise from a read error, as a much more abundant clone is one base away. The genes are TRBV7-3 and TRBJ1-2; D not certain. From germline, CDR1 is SGHTA and CDR2 FQGTGA. Trimming pared 4 bases from V and 5 bases from J, leaving 20 bases between. The CDR3 sequence is 16 residues long. The CDR3 spells CASSSSPTWGGYGYTF. Written as DNA, the CDR3 is TGTGCCAGCAGCTCGAGCCCTACATGGGGAGGGTATGGCTACACCTTC.

Concerning this clonotype itself: Germline and junction disagree at one end, which may indicate a read error. CDR3 coding DNA: TGTGCCAGCTCACCTGGTTCAGAGACCCAGTACTTT. Protein sequence: CASSPGSETQYF. This chain links TRBV18 with TRBJ2-5; D not certain. This CDR3 spans 12 amino acids. Germline CDR1 and CDR2: KGHSH and LQKENI.

The rearrangement links TRBV11-2 to TRBJ1-2; D unresolved. The CDR3 covers 11 residues. V was clipped by 5 bases and J by 8 bases, with 9 bases between them. Germline CDR1 reads SGHAT; CDR2 reads FQNNGV. In DNA form, the CDR3 reads TGTGCCAGCAGCCTCCAGGAGGGCTACACCTTC. This codes for CASSLQEGYTF.

The rearrangement joins TRBV27 to TRBJ2-3, with 9 positions matching TRBD2. The V segment lost 4 bases and the J segment 1 base; nucleotides outside the gene matches: 9. The germline V gene encodes CDR1 MNHEY and CDR2 SMNVEV (reference sequence). The CDR3 is 17 amino acids. The CDR3 reads CASSSRPSGTRTDTQYF. The CDR3 coding sequence is TGTGCCAGCAGTTCCCGGCCTAGCGGGACACGCACAGATACGCAGTATTTT.

This clonotype was seen only a few times. The CDR3 loop reads CAIFRGTHDNSPLHF. CDR3 sequence (DNA): TGTGCCATTTTCAGGGGAACCCATGATAATTCACCCCTCCACTTT. The chain is built from TRBV25-1 and TRBJ1-6, with D tentatively TRBD1 (6 bases). The CDR3 is 15 amino acids. Trimming took 10 bases from V and 5 from J, leaving 18 bases between them. Germline CDR1 is MGHDK and CDR2 is SYGVNS.

This clonotype has just a few counts. The chain recombines TRBV6-2 or TRBV6-3 with TRBJ1-2, with TRBD1 as a possible D gene (5 bases). The length of the CDR3 is 11 residues. Germline CDR1 MNHEY, CDR2 SVGEGT. Trimming pared 6 bases from V and 6 bases from J, leaving 8 bases between. Here the CDR3 reads CASRLGDGYTF. In nucleotides, the CDR3 is TGTGCCAGCAGACTAGGGGATGGCTACACCTTC.

V and J are TRBV12-3 or TRBV12-4 and TRBJ1-4, with D maybe TRBD1 (5 bases). The CDR3 is made up of 15 amino acids. V dropped 6 bases and J dropped 3 bases, with 14 bases sitting between them. CDR3 residues: CASSSRGTANEKLFF. The CDR3 nucleotides read TGTGCCAGCAGCTCGCGGGGGACGGCTAATGAAAAACTGTTTTTT.